Below, 14 T cell receptor beta chains from the same sample are listed, as sequenced in a study of shared clonotypes between healthy human individuals. Repertoires were generated with immunoSEQ multiplex PCR, while TCRdb's copy carries only in-frame clones and drops some. This table has around 530,000 clones, around 81% appearing once. Material for sequencing was PBMCs. The source of these receptors is a middle-aged woman in good health. Some clones in this sample may be carry-over from other donors' samples.

A note on this clone: In the same sample, other DNA sequences code for this CDR3. This rearrangement joins TRBV9 to TRBJ2-1, with D possibly matching TRBD1 (5 bases). The germline V gene has CDR1 SGDLS and CDR2 YYNGEE. V lost 4 bases and J 10 bases, leaving 21 bases between the germline ends. This CDR3 contains 15 residues. Here the CDR3 reads CASSPTVSSYSEQFF. The DNA for the CDR3 is TGTGCCAGCAGCCCGACAGTAAGCTCCTACAGCGAGCAGTTCTTC.

The V call is TRBV11-3, the J call TRBJ2-5; D remains unclear. The CDR3 has 13 amino acids. The germline V gene encodes CDR1 SGHNT and CDR2 YENEEA. The V end lost 0 bases, the J end lost 7 bases, and 9 bases lay between the germline ends. The CDR3 is CASSLEVSSTQYF. For the CDR3, the DNA is TGTGCCAGCAGCTTAGAAGTGTCTTCGACCCAGTACTTC. The full variable domain, rest sourced from reference TRBV11-3 and TRBJ2-5, is EAGVVQSPRYKIIEKKQPVAFWCNPISGHNTLYWYLQNLGQGPELLIRYENEEAVDDSQLPKDRFSAERLKGVDSTLKIQPAELGDSAVYLCASSLEVSSTQYFGPGTRLLVL.

The gene calls are TRBV5-5 and TRBJ2-7; D gene ambiguous. V was trimmed by 2 bases and J by 2 bases, leaving 14 bases between them. The germline V gene encodes CDR1 SGHKS and CDR2 YYEKEE (reference sequence). The CDR3 contains 15 residues. In DNA, the CDR3 is TGTGCCAGCAGCTTAGTTCGCGTAACTGCCTACGAGCAGTACTTC. Its translation: CASSLVRVTAYEQYF. Using reference TRBV5-5 and TRBJ2-7 for the parts outside the CDR3, the full variable domain is DAGVTQSPTHLIKTRGQQVTLRCSPISGHKSVSWYQQVLGQGPQFIFQYYEKEERGRGNFPDRFSARQFPNYSSELNVNALLLGDSALYLCASSLVRVTAYEQYFGPGTRLTVT.

The J gene is TRBJ2-2, the V gene TRBV27, with 8 bases that match TRBD1. The V gene's germline CDR1 is MNHEY and CDR2 SMNVEV (reference sequence). Trimming at V came to 11 bases and at J to 0 bases, leaving 11 bases not matched to a gene. There are 16 residues in the CDR3. In DNA form, the CDR3 reads TGTGCCGCCAGGGGGCGCGGATTAGCGAACACCGGGGAGCTGTTTTTT. This gives the protein CAARGRGLANTGELFF.

This sequence joins TRBV5-1 and TRBJ2-7; D is unclear. The germline V gene encodes CDR1 SGHRS and CDR2 YFSETQ. V lost 5 bases and J 2 bases, leaving 11 bases between the germline ends. The CDR3 totals 13 residues. The CDR3 sequence is CASRFQVTYEQYF. CDR3 nucleotides: TGCGCCAGCAGGTTCCAGGTAACCTACGAGCAGTACTTC.

This rearrangement joins TRBV11-2 to TRBJ2-7; no clear D gene. CDR3 length: 14 residues. V lost 6 bases and J lost 4, with 16 bases in between. The V gene's germline CDR1 is SGHAT and CDR2 FQNNGV. In nucleotides, the CDR3 is TGTGCCAGCAGTACGACTGGCGAAGGTTACGAGCAGTACTTC. Protein: CASSTTGEGYEQYF.

This clone showed up just a few times. The chain carries TRBV4-1 and TRBJ2-7, with 12 bases fitting TRBD2. The CDR3 is 15 residues long. The J segment lost 2 bases and the V segment lost 2 bases, leaving 1 base of the junction unmatched. CDR1 is MGHRA, CDR2 YSYEKL, per germline. The CDR3 nucleotides read TGCGCCAGCAGCCAACTAGCGGGAGGGACCTACGAGCAGTACTTC. It specifies CASSQLAGGTYEQYF.

This clone was recorded a few times. This may be a read error, as it is one base from a much larger clone. Without the conserved terminal phenylalanine or tryptophan, this CDR3 likely stems from a read error. V is TRBV25-1 and J is TRBJ1-1, with TRBD1 as a possible D gene (6 bases). V was shortened by 9 bases and J by 1 base, with 18 bases between the two germline ends. The CDR3 contains 15 residues. Germline V gene data show CDR1 as MGHDK and CDR2 as SYGVNS. CDR3 amino acids: CASVPGGAGNTEAFL. Written as DNA, the CDR3 is TGTGCCAGTGTCCCTGGGGGCGCGGGGAACACTGAAGCTTTCCTT.

The rearrangement uses TRBV27 and TRBJ2-7; D unclear. V was cut by 2 bases and J by 5 bases, with 4 bases left in between. Germline-derived CDR1 and CDR2 are MNHEY and SMNVEV (reference sequence). The CDR3 sequence is 11 residues long. The CDR3 DNA reads TGTGCCAGCAGTTTAATCCACGAGCAGTACTTC. Encoded protein: CASSLIHEQYF.

The chain recombines TRBV5-1 with TRBJ2-1; 13 positions match TRBD2. V lost 9 bases to trimming and J lost 1 base; unmatched junction nucleotides: 4. CDR1 SGHRS and CDR2 YFSETQ come from the germline V gene. The CDR3 contains 15 residues. The CDR3 DNA follows: TGCGCCACCAGGACTAGCGGGAGATCCTACAATGAGCAGTTCTTC. Its translation: CATRTSGRSYNEQFF.

Regarding this clone: A read error may produce the germline difference seen at one junction end. V is TRBV9 and J is TRBJ2-2; D may be TRBD2 (5 bases). This CDR3 is built from 15 residues. In germline, CDR1 is SGDLS, CDR2 YYNGEE. The CDR3 reads CANSVTGDHTGELFF. Written as DNA, the CDR3 is TGTGCCAACAGCGTAACCGGGGATCACACCGGGGAGCTGTTTTTT. The whole variable domain, remainder taken from reference TRBV9 and TRBJ2-2, is DSGVTQTPKHLITATGQRVTLRCSPRSGDLSVYWYQQSLDQGLQFLIQYYNGEERAKGNILERFSAQQFPDLHSELNLSSLELGDSALYFCANSVTGDHTGELFFGEGSRLTVL.

With respect to this clone: With only one base between it and a far larger clone, this is likely a read error. Other DNA sequences in this specimen translate into the identical CDR3. The chain is built from TRBV18 and TRBJ2-5; D unclear. Trimming took off 2 bases at V and 5 bases at J, with 3 bases between the two ends. CDR3 length: 11 residues. In germline, CDR1 is KGHSH, CDR2 LQKENI. In DNA, the CDR3 is TGTGCCAGCTCACCAGGCGAGACCCAGTACTTC. Amino acids: CASSPGETQYF.

CDR3 protein: CASSRPGLAGRTDTQYF. As DNA, the CDR3 is TGTGCCAGCAGCCGACCGGGACTAGCGGGTCGCACAGATACGCAGTATTTT. The V call is TRBV27, the J call TRBJ2-3, with 12 bases identical to TRBD2. After removal of 6 bases from V and 1 base from J, the junction contained 8 bases not matched to a gene. Germline CDR1 MNHEY, CDR2 SMNVEV (reference sequence). This CDR3 is built from 17 residues.

As for this clone: The same CDR3 arises from other DNA sequences in this sample as well. The CDR3 is CASSQGLNQPQHF. The CDR3 DNA follows: TGTGCCAGCAGTCAGGGCCTCAATCAGCCCCAGCATTTT. This chain joins TRBV2 and TRBJ1-5, with D perhaps TRBD1 (5 bases). Trimming took 5 bases from V and 3 from J, leaving 8 bases between them. The CDR3 covers 13 residues. Germline values: CDR1 SNHLY, CDR2 FYNNEI.